Following are 3 T cell receptor beta chains from one sample sequenced in a study of T cell responses to AZD1222 COVID-19 vaccine. TCRdb keeps only in-frame clones here, not all; method: immunoSEQ multiplex PCR. The data contain approximately 150,000 clones, around 92% of them singletons. The source material was peripheral blood, sampled on day 0 of AZD1222 vaccination. These TCRs come from an adult in good health.

The chain employs TRBV7-3 and TRBJ1-5, with 9 positions matching TRBD1. Germline lookup yields CDR1 SGHTA and CDR2 FQGTGA. Trimming removed 1 base from V and 4 bases from J; junction bases left unmatched: 26. CDR3 size: 23 residues. CDR3 coding DNA: TGTGCCAGCAGCTTAAGGGGGTCGGGACAGGGAGGATCGGCTCGGGTCTCTAATCAGCCCCAGCATTTT. It codes for CASSLRGSGQGGSARVSNQPQHF.

The chain joins TRBV4-2 to TRBJ1-2; D remains ambiguous. The CDR3 sequence is 15 residues long. Germline values: CDR1 LGHNA, CDR2 YNFKEQ. V was shortened by 0 bases and J by 5 bases, with 13 bases between the two germline ends. DNA for the CDR3: TGTGCCAGCAGCCAAGAGGGCACACAATCGTATGGCTACACCTTC. Translation gives CASSQEGTQSYGYTF.

The chain links TRBV28 to TRBJ2-3, with TRBD2 matching 12 bases. Germline trimming cut 5 bases from V and 2 bases from J; bases unmatched to any gene: 5. CDR3 size: 16 residues. The germline gives CDR1 MDHEN, CDR2 SYDVKM. CDR3 in DNA: TGTGCCAGCAGTGGACTAGCGGGGCCCTACACAGATACGCAGTATTTT. Residues: CASSGLAGPYTDTQYF.